These 4 T cell receptor beta chains share one sample of origin, sequenced in a study of T cells after yellow fever vaccination. TCRdb processed the 5' RACE reads anew with MiXCR; each CDR3 protein has one entry. The sample shows hundreds of thousands of distinct CDR3 sequences, around 5.3% of them seen only once. The source was CD4+ T cells sorted from PBMCs, collected on the day of the yellow fever booster vaccination. Receptors originate from a man between 18 and 35 years old who received the YFV17D yellow fever vaccine.

Only a few counts were recorded for this clonotype. CDR3: CASTSTGSYTEAFF. The CDR3 nucleotides are TGTGCTAGTACCTCAACAGGTTCCTACACTGAAGCTTTCTTT. The rearrangement uses TRBV12-5 and TRBJ1-1; D is perhaps TRBD1 (5 bases). Germline CDR1 reads LGHNT; CDR2 reads FRNRAP. Trimming cost V 8 bases and J 3 bases, with 16 bases left between them. CDR3 length: 14 residues.

This clonotype has a count of ten or more. The chain has TRBV23-1 and TRBJ2-3, with 10 bases fitting TRBD1. TRBV23-1 is an open reading frame, and its role is uncertain. The CDR3 totals 17 residues. After removal of 2 bases from V and 6 bases from J, the junction contained 11 bases not matched to a gene. The CDR3 nucleotides are TGCGCCAGCAGTCAAGAACCGGGACAGGGGAGAGGGGATACGCAGTATTTT. Its protein is CASSQEPGQGRGDTQYF.

This clonotype was found a few times. The rearrangement links TRBV4-3 to TRBJ1-1; D uncertain. V shed 0 bases and J shed 4 bases, with 9 bases lying between them. The CDR3 runs 14 residues. Germline assignment: CDR1 LGHNA and CDR2 YSLEER. CDR3 region: CASSQDAYPTEAFF. In nucleotides, the CDR3 is TGCGCCAGCAGCCAAGATGCTTACCCCACTGAAGCTTTCTTT.

This clonotype was detected a few times. The CDR3 nucleotides are TGTGCCAGCAGTACGGGGATCATGGAGACCCAGTACTTC. Residues: CASSTGIMETQYF. V usage is TRBV6-1 and J usage is TRBJ2-5, with D possibly TRBD2 on 5 matching bases. V was cut by 5 bases and J by 5 bases, with 12 bases left in between. The CDR3 loop spans 13 amino acids. The germline V gene encodes CDR1 MNHNS and CDR2 SASEGT.